A single sample gave rise to the 27 T cell receptor beta chains below, sequenced in a study of a mutant IDH1 vaccine in newly diagnosed glioma. Time point described: week 11, during vaccination. Vaccination comprised doses that each held 300 ug of mutant IDH1 20-mer peptide, plus topical imiquimod. Using immunoSEQ multiplex PCR, the repertoire was profiled, and TCRdb retains in-frame clones only, with some absent. The table lists roughly 120,000 clones, about four fifths of them singletons, with about 5.5% in the top ten. These receptors are not linked to any known antigen. The sample was PBMCs, taken from a glioma patient whose treatment included an IDH1 peptide vaccine. The receptors here all came from a middle-aged man with glioma.

The chain is built from TRBV13 and TRBJ2-1, with TRBD2 matching 7 bases. CDR1 PRHDT and CDR2 FYEKMQ come from the germline V gene (reference sequence). Trimming cost V 5 bases and J 3 bases; bases outside gene matches: 4. The CDR3 contains 14 residues. The CDR3 DNA sequence: TGTGCCAGCAGCGGGGAGGGCCGCTACAATGAGCAGTTCTTC. Protein: CASSGEGRYNEQFF.

This chain joins TRBV5-6 and TRBJ1-1; TRBD1 is a possible D gene (6 bases). This CDR3 is built from 18 residues. Germline-derived CDR1 and CDR2 are SGHDT and YYEEEE. Between the trimmed V and J ends, which lost 3 bases and 8 bases, there was a span of 29 bases. The CDR3 region is CASSSMRRLRDILAEAFF. CDR3 nucleotides: TGTGCCAGCAGCTCAATGCGCCGCCTCCGGGACATTCTCGCCGAAGCTTTCTTT.

The chain combines TRBV6-1 with TRBJ1-1; tentative D call: TRBD1 (5 bases). The CDR3 has 13 residues. The V and J ends lost 5 bases and 1 base respectively, with 8 bases between them. Germline values: CDR1 MNHNS, CDR2 SASEGT. In nucleotides, the CDR3 is TGTGCCAGCAGTTCAGGGTGGAACACTGAAGCTTTCTTT. Translation gives CASSSGWNTEAFF.

The rearrangement links TRBV19 to TRBJ2-2; the D call may be TRBD1 or TRBD2 (5 bases each). Germline V gene sequence: CDR1 LNHDA, CDR2 SQIVND (reference sequence). The length of the CDR3 is 14 residues. Trimming shortened V by 3 bases and J by 4 bases, and 9 bases separated the two germline ends. CDR3 bases: TGTGCCAGTAGTATTGGGGGAAGCACCGGGGAGCTGTTTTTT. Encoded protein: CASSIGGSTGELFF.

The CDR3 DNA is TGCGCCAGCAGTAACGGGGAGACCCAGTACTTC. It yields the protein CASSNGETQYF. The V gene is TRBV10-1, the J gene TRBJ2-5; D remains unclear. CDR1 and CDR2 (germline): WNHNN, SYGVQD (reference sequence). The length of the CDR3 is 11 residues. The ends were cut back, 5 bases at V and 5 bases at J, with 6 bases in the middle.

This clone was counted a single time. This sequence joins TRBV5-6 and TRBJ1-2, with 7 bases identical to TRBD1. The V segment lost 4 bases and the J segment 8 bases; nucleotides outside the gene matches: 11. The CDR3 has 14 residues. Germline lookup yields CDR1 SGHDT and CDR2 YYEEEE. The CDR3 protein is CASSTGAPTMGYTF. The CDR3 DNA reads as TGTGCCAGCAGCACAGGGGCACCAACTATGGGCTACACCTTC.

This clone was observed a single time. V gene TRBV7-9 combines with J gene TRBJ2-7; D may be TRBD1 (7 bases). CDR1 is SEHNR, CDR2 FQNEAQ, per germline (reference sequence). The CDR3 runs to 17 residues. The ends were cut back, 0 bases at V and 0 bases at J, with 15 bases in the middle. CDR3 region: CASSLARRGQSSYEQYF. The CDR3 DNA is TGTGCCAGCAGCTTAGCGCGGAGGGGGCAGAGCTCCTACGAGCAGTACTTC.

The chain employs TRBV5-4 and TRBJ1-2; the match to TRBD1 covers 8 bases. The CDR3 is 16 amino acids. V lost 1 base, J lost 3 bases, and 8 bases stayed unmatched. CDR1 SGHNT and CDR2 YYREEE come from the germline V gene (reference sequence). The CDR3 DNA is TGTGCCAGCAGCTTGTTTGGGACAGGACAAGACTATGGCTACACCTTC. This gives the protein CASSLFGTGQDYGYTF.

V and J are TRBV6-4 and TRBJ1-5; TRBD1 matches at 9 bases. V was clipped by 6 bases and J by 5 bases; unmatched bases: 5. Germline assignment: CDR1 MRHNA and CDR2 SNTAGT. CDR3 length: 14 amino acids. CDR3 bases: TGTGCCAGCAGCAGGGGACAGGGACATCAGCCCCAGCATTTT. Its protein product is CASSRGQGHQPQHF.

CDR3 nucleotide sequence: TGTGCCAGCAGTGTAGTAGCGGGAGAATATAACAATGAGCAGTTCTTC. Amino acids: CASSVVAGEYNNEQFF. The chain carries TRBV2 and TRBJ2-1, with 9 bases matching TRBD2. With 4 bases clipped from V and 5 bases from J, the junction kept 9 bases outside the gene matches. The length of the CDR3 is 16 residues. Looked up from germline, CDR1 is SNHLY and CDR2 is FYNNEI.

This clone occurred once. This chain joins TRBV5-6 and TRBJ2-7; TRBD2 matches at 11 bases. V dropped 2 bases and J dropped 4; count of bases not matched to a gene: 8. CDR1 and CDR2 (germline): SGHDT, YYEEEE. This CDR3 has 16 residues. The CDR3 spells CASSFFSGRAVYEQYF. As DNA, the CDR3 is TGTGCCAGCAGCTTCTTTAGCGGGAGGGCCGTTTACGAGCAGTACTTC.

The rearrangement links TRBV19 to TRBJ1-4, with TRBD1 identical over 7 bases. V trimming: 6 bases; J trimming: 7 bases; junction bases outside the gene matches: 5. CDR3 length: 13 residues. The V gene's germline CDR1 is LNHDA and CDR2 SQIVND (reference sequence). CDR3 residues: CASSRQGPEKLFF. CDR3 in DNA: TGTGCCAGTAGCCGACAGGGCCCTGAAAAACTGTTTTTT.

The chain links TRBV28 to TRBJ2-5; 9 bases align to TRBD1. Germline trimming cut 5 bases from V and 0 bases from J; bases unmatched to any gene: 4. The germline V gene has CDR1 MDHEN and CDR2 SYDVKM. The CDR3 is 15 residues long. The CDR3 bases are TGTGCCAGCAGTCCCCGGGACAGGGACCAAGAGACCCAGTACTTC. Its translation is CASSPRDRDQETQYF.

The V call is TRBV5-5, the J call TRBJ2-1; 8 nucleotides align to TRBD2. The CDR3 contains 14 residues. V dropped 0 bases and J dropped 6; count of bases not matched to a gene: 2. CDR1 is SGHKS and CDR2 is YYEKEE in the germline V gene (reference sequence). The CDR3 sequence: CASSLGTSTNEQFF. In DNA form, the CDR3 reads TGTGCCAGCAGCTTGGGGACTAGCACCAATGAGCAGTTCTTC.

This clone was observed once. This chain links TRBV11-2 with TRBJ2-5; 8 positions agree with TRBD2. V shed 0 bases, J shed 9 bases, and the junction held 6 bases outside the gene matches. Germline V gene lookup returns CDR1 SGHAT and CDR2 FQNNGV. The CDR3 runs 14 residues. The CDR3 region is CASSLEGLAGAQYF. DNA for the CDR3: TGTGCCAGCAGCTTAGAAGGACTAGCCGGGGCCCAGTACTTC.

The chain is built from TRBV5-1 and TRBJ2-3; D perhaps matches TRBD2 (6 bases). This CDR3 has 13 amino acids. Per germline, CDR1 SGHRS and CDR2 YFSETQ. Trimming removed 5 bases from V and 0 bases from J, with 7 bases in between. CDR3 DNA sequence: TGCGCCAGCAGAAGCGGGAGCACAGATACGCAGTATTTT. This gives the protein CASRSGSTDTQYF.

J is TRBJ2-2 and V is TRBV4-1; 11 nucleotides agree with TRBD2. The CDR3 totals 18 residues. CDR1 is MGHRA, CDR2 YSYEKL, per germline. J was trimmed by 0 bases and V by 3 bases; bases with no gene match: 6. CDR3 region: CASSQGPGLAANTGELFF. As DNA, the CDR3 is TGCGCCAGCAGCCAGGGTCCGGGACTAGCGGCGAACACCGGGGAGCTGTTTTTT.

The chain links TRBV19 to TRBJ1-1; TRBD1 might be the D (5 bases). V shed 3 bases and J shed 1 base, with 9 bases lying between them. CDR3 length: 14 residues. The germline CDR1 and CDR2 sequences are LNHDA and SQIVND (reference sequence). This CDR3 reads CASSIWQGNTEAFF. The DNA for the CDR3 is TGTGCCAGTAGTATTTGGCAGGGGAACACTGAAGCTTTCTTT.

The chain carries TRBV7-2 and TRBJ1-3; no firm D call. Germline loops: CDR1 SGHTA, CDR2 FQGNSA. Trimming cost V 4 bases and J 0 bases, with 7 bases left between them. The CDR3 sequence is 14 residues long. As DNA, the CDR3 is TGTGCCAGCAGCTCTGGTATCTCTGGAAACACCATATATTTT. Translating it yields CASSSGISGNTIYF.

The chain couples TRBV5-1 to TRBJ2-1; possibly TRBD2 for D (6 bases). This CDR3 has 13 residues. Deletions cut 0 bases from V and 6 bases from J, with 7 bases between. The germline V gene has CDR1 SGHRS and CDR2 YFSETQ. CDR3 sequence reads: CASSLVAVNEQFF. The CDR3 bases are TGCGCCAGCAGCTTGGTAGCGGTCAATGAGCAGTTCTTC.

This chain links TRBV7-2 with TRBJ2-7, with D perhaps being TRBD1 or TRBD2 (5 bases each). The CDR3 contains 15 residues. The V end was cut by 5 bases, the J end by 2 bases, with 16 bases between. Germline V gene data show CDR1 as SGHTA and CDR2 as FQGNSA. This CDR3 reads CASSRVLGVTYEQYF. CDR3 bases: TGTGCCAGCAGCCGCGTTTTGGGGGTTACCTACGAGCAGTACTTC. Together with reference TRBV7-2 and TRBJ2-7, the CDR3 gives the full variable domain: GAGVSQSPSNKVTEKGKDVELRCDPISGHTALYWYRQSLGQGLEFLIYFQGNSAPDKSGLPSDRFSAERTGGSVSTLTIQRTQQEDSAVYLCASSRVLGVTYEQYFGPGTRLTVT.

V usage is TRBV15 and J usage is TRBJ2-1; 8 bases align to TRBD2. The germline V gene has CDR1 LNHNV and CDR2 YYDKDF (reference sequence). The junction had 6 bases not matched to a gene; V was cut back by 1 base and J by 7 bases. The CDR3 is 15 residues long. The CDR3 sequence: CATSRAGGLWNEQFF. Written as DNA, the CDR3 is TGTGCCACCAGCAGAGCGGGGGGGCTGTGGAATGAGCAGTTCTTC.

This chain connects TRBV7-9 to TRBJ1-2, with 7 bases matching TRBD1. The CDR3 extends over 18 amino acids. Per the germline V gene, CDR1 is SEHNR and CDR2 is FQNEAQ (reference sequence). With 0 bases clipped from V and 0 bases from J, the junction kept 10 bases outside the gene matches. The CDR3 DNA reads as TGTGCCAGCAGCTTAGCCATTGACAGGGAGAAAGCTAACTATGGCTACACCTTC. Its translation: CASSLAIDREKANYGYTF.

The chain is built from TRBV27 and TRBJ2-1, with 10 bases identical to TRBD2. Trimming at V came to 0 bases and at J to 9 bases, leaving 8 bases not matched to a gene. The CDR3 extends over 16 amino acids. Per the germline V gene, CDR1 is MNHEY and CDR2 is SMNVEV (reference sequence). Written as DNA, the CDR3 is TGTGCCAGCAGTTTATCAGCGGGAGGGAGGTTGGGTGAGCAGTTCTTC. Protein sequence: CASSLSAGGRLGEQFF.

The rearrangement links TRBV7-9 to TRBJ2-1; D gene ambiguous. V shed 2 bases and J shed 6 bases, with 11 bases lying between them. The CDR3 is 14 residues long. CDR1 SEHNR and CDR2 FQNEAQ come from the germline V gene (reference sequence). DNA of the CDR3: TGTGCCAGCAGCTTACCCCACTCCCCCAATGAGCAGTTCTTC. Amino acids: CASSLPHSPNEQFF. Drawing the rest from reference TRBV7-9 and TRBJ2-1, the complete variable domain is DTGVSQNPRHKITKRGQNVTFRCDPISEHNRLYWYRQTLGQGPEFLTYFQNEAQLEKSRLLSDRFSAERPKGSFSTLEIQRTEQGDSAMYLCASSLPHSPNEQFFGPGTRLTVL.

The chain is built from TRBV4-3 and TRBJ1-3; no clear D. Trimming pared 5 bases from V and 4 bases from J, leaving 12 bases between. Germline V gives CDR1 LGHNA, CDR2 YSLEER. The CDR3 has 14 amino acids. The CDR3 protein is CASSSGGQGNTIYF. For the CDR3, the DNA is TGCGCCAGCAGCTCCGGCGGGCAGGGAAACACCATATATTTT.

V usage is TRBV6-5 and J usage is TRBJ2-7; D might be TRBD2 (5 bases). The CDR3 has 15 residues. Germline-derived CDR1 and CDR2 are MNHEY and SVGAGI. Deletions cut 5 bases from V and 1 base from J, with 15 bases between. For the CDR3, the DNA is TGTGCCAGCAGTCCCCTCAGACTATGGTCCTACGAGCAGTACTTC. As protein: CASSPLRLWSYEQYF.